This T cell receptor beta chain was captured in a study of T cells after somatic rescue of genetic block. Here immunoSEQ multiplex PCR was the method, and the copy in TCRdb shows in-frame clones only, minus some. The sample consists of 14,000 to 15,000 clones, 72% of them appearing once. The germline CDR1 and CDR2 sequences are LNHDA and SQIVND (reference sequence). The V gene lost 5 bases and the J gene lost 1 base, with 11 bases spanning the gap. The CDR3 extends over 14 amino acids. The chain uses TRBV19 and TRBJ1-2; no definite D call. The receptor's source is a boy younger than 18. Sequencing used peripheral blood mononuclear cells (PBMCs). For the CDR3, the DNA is TGTGCCAGTAGTTCGTACAGCCTTAACTATGGCTACACCTTC. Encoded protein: CASSSYSLNYGYTF.